This is a list of T cell receptor beta chains from one sample in a study of blood T cells in healthy people across ages. TCRdb re-derived calls from the 5' RACE reads in MiXCR, one entry per CDR3 protein. This table has 700,000 to 1,000,000 distinct CDR3 sequences, under 55% appearing once. What was sequenced was blood. All receptors derive from a man aged 55 to 69 in good health. Each CDR3 is given with its conserved first and last residue. D genes are given only for firm matches. For some rows the clone size is stated as once, few or many, or as a class when expanded; others skip it.

D	V	J	size	DNA	CDR3
.	TRBV12-3/TRBV12-4	TRBJ2-7	.	TGTGCCAGCAGCCCCCCGGGACTCCTGGGCGAGCAGTACTTC	CASSPPGLLGEQYF
TRBD1	TRBV7-3	TRBJ2-2	.	TGTGCCAGCAGCGTAGACAGGGTTGCCACCGGGGAGCTGTTTTTT	CASSVDRVATGELFF
.	TRBV18	TRBJ2-7	many	TGTGCCAGCTCACCACCAGGGTCTGAGCAGTACTTC	CASSPPGSEQYF
.	TRBV11-2	TRBJ2-5	.	TGTGCCAGCAGCGTGCCGGGGGCTTGGGAGACCCAGTACTTT	CASSVPGAWETQYF
TRBD1	TRBV6-5	TRBJ2-5	.	TGTGCCAGCAGTTATCCCCGGGACAGGGGTACACAAGAGACCCAGTACTTC	CASSYPRDRGTQETQYF
.	TRBV6-2/TRBV6-3	TRBJ2-7	.	TGTGCCAGCACTCGCCCACGAACCTACGAGCAGTACTTC	CASTRPRTYEQYF
.	TRBV3-1	TRBJ2-6	few	TGTGCCAGCAGCCTATCTCGTCTTGGGTCTGGGGCCAACGTCCTGACTTTC	CASSLSRLGSGANVLTF
TRBD1	TRBV5-5	TRBJ2-7	.	TGTGCCAGCAGCTCCCTGGGGACAGATAACTCCTACGAGCAGTACTTC	CASSSLGTDNSYEQYF
TRBD2	TRBV14	TRBJ2-5	.	TGTGCCAGCAGCCTAGGACTAGTCGCGGAGACCCAGTACTTC	CASSLGLVAETQYF
.	TRBV21-1	TRBJ2-7	few	TGTGCCAGCGCCCGGCAGACGCCCCACTACGAGCAGTACTTC	CASARQTPHYEQYF
.	TRBV29-1	TRBJ2-5	few	TGCAGCGTCGGACGCATCCAAGAGACCCAGTACTTC	CSVGRIQETQYF
.	TRBV6-5	TRBJ2-7	.	TGTGCCAGCATGTTCAGACCCAATCTTATCTACGAGCAGTACTTC	CASMFRPNLIYEQYF
TRBD1	TRBV30	TRBJ2-5	.	TGTGCCTGGAGAGAAGCAGGGGGCTGGGAGACCCAGTACTTC	CAWREAGGWETQYF
.	TRBV7-9	TRBJ2-3	few	TGTGCCAGCAGCTTAGCGCGGACATCACCTGCGAATACGCAGTATTTT	CASSLARTSPANTQYF
.	TRBV15	TRBJ2-3	.	TGTGCCACCAGCAGAAGTAGGAGGGTCCAGTATTTT	CATSRSRRVQYF
.	TRBV4-3	TRBJ2-7	many	TGCGCCAGCAGCCAAGATCGGGGTGCCTACGAGCAGTACTTC	CASSQDRGAYEQYF
.	TRBV28	TRBJ1-2	.	TGTGCCAGCAGTCGGGACGGATCTGTATACGGCTACACCTTC	CASSRDGSVYGYTF
.	TRBV3-1	TRBJ1-2	.	TGTGCCAGCAGCCAAGTCCCCAGGACAGCCTATGGCTACACCTTC	CASSQVPRTAYGYTF
TRBD1	TRBV5-1	TRBJ2-5	.	TGCGCCAGCAGCAGGGGGGACAGGGGTTTCGGAGAGACCCAGTACTTC	CASSRGDRGFGETQYF
TRBD1	TRBV27	TRBJ1-2	.	TGTGCCAGCAGTTTCTCCGACCCGGGACAGGGGCATGGCTACACCTTC	CASSFSDPGQGHGYTF
TRBD1	TRBV14	TRBJ1-2	few	TGTGCCAGCAGCCAAGAAACAGGGGGAGACTATGGCTACACCTTC	CASSQETGGDYGYTF
TRBD2	TRBV7-2	TRBJ2-5	many	TGTGCCAGCAGCTTGAACTTACTAGCGGGGGGCAGAAAAGAGACCCAGTACTTC	CASSLNLLAGGRKETQYF
.	TRBV6-2/TRBV6-3	TRBJ2-7	.	TGTGCCAGCAGCGGGACACTCTACTACGAGCAGTACTTC	CASSGTLYYEQYF
.	TRBV25-1	TRBJ2-1	few	TGTGCCAGCAGTGGAGGGTACGACCTGTTCTTC	CASSGGYDLFF
.	TRBV11-1	TRBJ2-5	.	TGTGCCAGCAGCTCCTGGGCGCCAGAGACCCAGTACTTC	CASSSWAPETQYF
.	TRBV7-6	TRBJ1-3	.	TGTGCCAGCAGCTTAGGTGCGAACCTGGGTGGAAACACCATATATTTT	CASSLGANLGGNTIYF
TRBD1	TRBV18	TRBJ2-1	.	TGTGCCAGCTCACCACCGGGACAGGGTAAAAATGAGCAGTTCTTC	CASSPPGQGKNEQFF
.	TRBV7-6	TRBJ1-5	.	TGTGCCAGCAGCCCAGGAGGGGTTTTAGGCCAGCCCCAGCATTTT	CASSPGGVLGQPQHF
.	TRBV6-2/TRBV6-3	TRBJ1-1	.	TGTGCCAGCAGTTGGTCACAGCAGAACACTGAAGCTTTCTTT	CASSWSQQNTEAFF
.	TRBV28	TRBJ2-7	.	TGTGCCACCGTAGGACTCTTTCCCGAGCAGTACTTC	CATVGLFPEQYF
TRBD1	TRBV7-2	TRBJ2-5	.	TGTGCCAGCAGCTTAGGACAGGGAAGTTACCAAGAGACCCAGTACTTC	CASSLGQGSYQETQYF
TRBD1	TRBV29-1	TRBJ1-4	.	TGCAGCGTCGCGGGGACAGGGTTGTCAGGACTGTTTTTT	CSVAGTGLSGLFF
.	TRBV11-2	TRBJ2-5	.	TGTGCCCGCAGCCTGAGAGCCGGGACCCCTCAAGAGACCCAGTACTTC	CARSLRAGTPQETQYF
.	TRBV9	TRBJ2-1	many	TGTGCCAGCAGCGTAGGCGTAGCGAACAATGAGCAGTTCTTC	CASSVGVANNEQFF
.	TRBV30	TRBJ1-1	few	TGTGCCTGGAGGGAGGGCACTGAAGCTTTCTTT	CAWREGTEAFF
TRBD2	TRBV2	TRBJ2-1	.	TGTGCCAGCAGCGGGCTAGCGGACCCTCGTCAGGAACAGTTCTTC	CASSGLADPRQEQFF
TRBD1	TRBV30	TRBJ2-5	once	TGTGCCTGGAGAAAGACAGGGGCTGAGATCCAGTACTTC	CAWRKTGAEIQYF
.	TRBV5-1	TRBJ1-5	.	TGCGCCAGCAGCGCCCCGGCGGGTCGGGACAATCAGCCCCAGCATTTT	CASSAPAGRDNQPQHF
.	TRBV7-2	TRBJ2-1	few	TGTGCCAGCAGCTTAGGTGCGGGGGCTGGGAATGAGCAGTTCTTC	CASSLGAGAGNEQFF
.	TRBV12-3/TRBV12-4	TRBJ2-5	.	TGTGCCAGCAGTTTAGCAACACTGGGGCAAGAGACCCAGTACTTC	CASSLATLGQETQYF
TRBD1	TRBV30	TRBJ2-2	few	TGTGCCTGGAAACCCGGGACAGGGTACACCGGGGAGCTGTTTTTT	CAWKPGTGYTGELFF
.	TRBV5-1	TRBJ2-5	many	TGTGCCAGCAGTTTAGGGACTTACCAAGAGACCCAGTACTTC	CASSLGTYQETQYF
TRBD2	TRBV6-1	TRBJ2-7	few	TGTGCCAGCGGGACTAGCGGCTCCTACGAGCAGTACTTC	CASGTSGSYEQYF
.	TRBV21-1	TRBJ2-7	.	TGTGCCAGTCTAGCGGGGGGGCCCCACTCCTACGAGCAGTACTTC	CASLAGGPHSYEQYF
.	TRBV2	TRBJ2-7	.	TGTGCCAGCAGTGAGCAACTGAACTCCTACGAGCAGTACTTC	CASSEQLNSYEQYF
.	TRBV18	TRBJ2-1	.	TGTGCCAGCTCACCAATCAGGGGACAAGAATACAATGAGCAGTTCTTC	CASSPIRGQEYNEQFF
.	TRBV7-2	TRBJ2-1	.	TGTGCCAGCAGCTTATTGTGGAGGGAGGCGTACAATGAGCAGTTCTTC	CASSLLWREAYNEQFF
.	TRBV7-2	TRBJ2-7	.	TGTGCCAGCAGCCTAGAGCACACCAGGGACGAGCAGTACTTC	CASSLEHTRDEQYF
.	TRBV4-3	TRBJ2-7	.	TGCGCCAGCAGCCCCAGTCGTGGTAGCGGCGAGCAGTACTTC	CASSPSRGSGEQYF
.	TRBV7-2	TRBJ1-6	many	TGTGCCAGCAGAACGGGGCCACCTAATTCACCCCTCCACTTT	CASRTGPPNSPLHF
.	TRBV6-2/TRBV6-3	TRBJ2-3	many	TGTGCCAGCAGTTATCGTGGAGATACGCAGTATTTT	CASSYRGDTQYF
.	TRBV20-1	TRBJ2-3	few	TGCAGTGCCGATGACCCCACAGATACGCAGTATTTT	CSADDPTDTQYF